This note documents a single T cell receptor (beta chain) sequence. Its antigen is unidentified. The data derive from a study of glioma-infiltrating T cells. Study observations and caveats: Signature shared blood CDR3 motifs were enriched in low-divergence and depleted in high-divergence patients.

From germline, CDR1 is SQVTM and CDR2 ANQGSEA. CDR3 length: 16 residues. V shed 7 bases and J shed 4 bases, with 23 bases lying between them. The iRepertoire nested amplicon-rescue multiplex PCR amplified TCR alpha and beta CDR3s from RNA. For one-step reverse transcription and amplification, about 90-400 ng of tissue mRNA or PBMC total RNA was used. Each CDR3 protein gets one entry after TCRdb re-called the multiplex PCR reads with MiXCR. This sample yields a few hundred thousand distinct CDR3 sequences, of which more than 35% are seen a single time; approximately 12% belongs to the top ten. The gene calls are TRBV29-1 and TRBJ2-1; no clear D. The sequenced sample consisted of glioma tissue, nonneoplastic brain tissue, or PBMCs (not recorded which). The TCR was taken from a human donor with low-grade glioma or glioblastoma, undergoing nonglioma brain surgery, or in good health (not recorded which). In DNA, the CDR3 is TGCAGCGCCCTCGGCTACGGGTGGAAGAGATACAATGAGCAGTTCTTC. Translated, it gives CSALGYGWKRYNEQFF.